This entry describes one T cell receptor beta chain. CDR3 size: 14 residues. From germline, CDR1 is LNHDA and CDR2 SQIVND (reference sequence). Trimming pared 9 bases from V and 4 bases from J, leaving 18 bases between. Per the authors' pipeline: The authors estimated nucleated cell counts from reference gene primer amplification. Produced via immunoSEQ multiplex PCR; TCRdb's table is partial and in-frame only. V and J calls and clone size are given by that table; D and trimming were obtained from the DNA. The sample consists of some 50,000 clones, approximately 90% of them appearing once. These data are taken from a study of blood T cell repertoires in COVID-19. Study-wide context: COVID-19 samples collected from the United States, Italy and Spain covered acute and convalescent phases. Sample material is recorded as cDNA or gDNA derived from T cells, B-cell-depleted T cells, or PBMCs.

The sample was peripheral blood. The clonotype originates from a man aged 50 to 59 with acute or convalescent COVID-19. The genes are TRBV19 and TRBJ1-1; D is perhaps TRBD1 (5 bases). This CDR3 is CASQGHRQGTEAFF. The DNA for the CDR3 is TGTGCCAGCCAGGGTCACCGCCAGGGCACTGAAGCTTTCTTT. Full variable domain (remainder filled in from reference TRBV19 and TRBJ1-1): DGGITQSPKYLFRKEGQNVTLSCEQNLNHDAMYWYRQDPGQGLRLIYYSQIVNDFQKGDIAEGYSVSREKKESFPLTVTSAQKNPTAFYLCASQGHRQGTEAFFGQGTRLTVV.